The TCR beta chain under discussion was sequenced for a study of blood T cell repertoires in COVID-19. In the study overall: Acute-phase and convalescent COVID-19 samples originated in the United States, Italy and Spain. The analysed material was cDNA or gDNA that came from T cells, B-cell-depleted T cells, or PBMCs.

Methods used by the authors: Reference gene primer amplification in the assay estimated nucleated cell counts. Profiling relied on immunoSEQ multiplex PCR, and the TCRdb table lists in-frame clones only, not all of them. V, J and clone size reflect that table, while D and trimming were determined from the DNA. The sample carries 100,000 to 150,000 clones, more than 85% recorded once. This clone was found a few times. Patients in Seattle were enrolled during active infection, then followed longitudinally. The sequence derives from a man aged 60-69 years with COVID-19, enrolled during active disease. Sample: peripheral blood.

The CDR3 loop reads CAVGQGGDQPQHF. The DNA for the CDR3 is TGTGCCGTCGGACAGGGAGGAGATCAGCCCCAGCATTTT. The rearrangement uses TRBV7-8 and TRBJ1-5; TRBD1 agrees at 8 bases. CDR1 and CDR2 (germline): SGHVS, FQNEAQ. The CDR3 extends over 13 amino acids. V gave up 11 bases and J gave up 5 bases; unmatched junction bases: 8.